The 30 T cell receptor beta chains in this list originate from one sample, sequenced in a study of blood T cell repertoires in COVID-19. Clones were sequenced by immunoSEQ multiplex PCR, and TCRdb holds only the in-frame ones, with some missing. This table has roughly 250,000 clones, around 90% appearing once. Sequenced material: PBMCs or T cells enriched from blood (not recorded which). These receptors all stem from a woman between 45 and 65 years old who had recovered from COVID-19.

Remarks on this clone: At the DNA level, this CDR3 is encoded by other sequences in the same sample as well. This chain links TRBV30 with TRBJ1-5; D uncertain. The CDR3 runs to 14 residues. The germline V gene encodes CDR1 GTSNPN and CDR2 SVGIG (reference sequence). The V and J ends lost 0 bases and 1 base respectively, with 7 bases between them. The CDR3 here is CAWSVQASNQPQHF. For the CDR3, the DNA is TGTGCCTGGAGTGTTCAGGCAAGCAATCAGCCCCAGCATTTT.

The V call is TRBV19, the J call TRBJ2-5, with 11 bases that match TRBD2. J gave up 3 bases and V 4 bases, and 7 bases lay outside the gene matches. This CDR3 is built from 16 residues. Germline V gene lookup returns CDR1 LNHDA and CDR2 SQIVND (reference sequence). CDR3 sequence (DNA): TGTGCCAGTAGTACCAGGACTAGCGGGTCAAAAGAGACCCAGTACTTC. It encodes CASSTRTSGSKETQYF.

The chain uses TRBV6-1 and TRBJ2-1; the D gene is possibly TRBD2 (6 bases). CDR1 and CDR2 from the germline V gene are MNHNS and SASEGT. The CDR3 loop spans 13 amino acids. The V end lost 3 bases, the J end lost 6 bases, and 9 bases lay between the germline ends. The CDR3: CASSDGTLNEQFF. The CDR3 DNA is TGTGCCAGCAGTGACGGGACTCTCAATGAGCAGTTCTTC.

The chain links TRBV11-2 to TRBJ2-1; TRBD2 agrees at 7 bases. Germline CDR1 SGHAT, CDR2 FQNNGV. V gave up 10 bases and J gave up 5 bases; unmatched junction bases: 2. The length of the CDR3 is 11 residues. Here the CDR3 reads CATAGDNEQFF. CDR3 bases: TGTGCCACGGCGGGAGACAATGAGCAGTTCTTC.

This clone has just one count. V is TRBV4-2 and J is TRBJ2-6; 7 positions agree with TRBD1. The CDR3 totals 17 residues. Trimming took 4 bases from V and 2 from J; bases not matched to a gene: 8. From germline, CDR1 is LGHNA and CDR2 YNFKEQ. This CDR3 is CASSPTGEVAGANVLTF. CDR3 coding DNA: TGTGCCAGCAGCCCAACAGGGGAAGTGGCTGGGGCCAACGTCCTGACTTTC.

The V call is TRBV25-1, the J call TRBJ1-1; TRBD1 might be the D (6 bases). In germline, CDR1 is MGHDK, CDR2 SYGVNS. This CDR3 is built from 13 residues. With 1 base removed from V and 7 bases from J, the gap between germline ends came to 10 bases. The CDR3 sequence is CASSELGHYEAFF. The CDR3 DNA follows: TGTGCCAGCAGTGAATTGGGACACTATGAAGCTTTCTTT.

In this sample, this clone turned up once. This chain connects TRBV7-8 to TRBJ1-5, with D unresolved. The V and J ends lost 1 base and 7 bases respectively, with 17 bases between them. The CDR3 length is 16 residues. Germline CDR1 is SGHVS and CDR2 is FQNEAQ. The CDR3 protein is CASSLVSMRAGQPQHF. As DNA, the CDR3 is TGTGCCAGCAGCTTAGTGTCTATGAGGGCCGGCCAGCCCCAGCATTTT.

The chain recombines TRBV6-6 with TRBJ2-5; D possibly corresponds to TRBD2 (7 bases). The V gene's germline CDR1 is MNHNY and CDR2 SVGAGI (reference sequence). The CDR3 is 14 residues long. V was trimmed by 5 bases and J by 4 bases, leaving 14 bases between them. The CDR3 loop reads CASSPRGGGETQYF. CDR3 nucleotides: TGTGCCAGCAGTCCGAGGGGGGGTGGAGAGACCCAGTACTTC.

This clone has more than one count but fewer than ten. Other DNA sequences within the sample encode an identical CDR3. As DNA, the CDR3 is TGCGCCAGCAGCCCGGGGACTAGCGGGAACACCGGGGAGCTGTTTTTT. It translates to CASSPGTSGNTGELFF. The chain is built from TRBV5-1 and TRBJ2-2; 11 bases agree with TRBD2. This CDR3 has 16 residues. With 4 bases clipped from V and 1 base from J, the junction kept 3 bases outside the gene matches. CDR1 is SGHRS, CDR2 YFSETQ, per germline.

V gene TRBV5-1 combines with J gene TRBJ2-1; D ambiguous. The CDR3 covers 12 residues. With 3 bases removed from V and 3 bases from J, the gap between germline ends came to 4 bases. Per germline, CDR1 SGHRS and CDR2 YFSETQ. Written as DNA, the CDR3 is TGCGCCAGCAGCTCCGTCTACAATGAGCAGTTCTTC. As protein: CASSSVYNEQFF.

The CDR3 nucleotides read TGTGCCAGCAGTTACCTAGGACAGAGCAATCAGCCCCAGCATTTT. This encodes CASSYLGQSNQPQHF. The chain links TRBV6-5 to TRBJ1-5; weak D call: TRBD1 (6 bases). Per the germline V gene, CDR1 is MNHEY and CDR2 is SVGAGI. CDR3 size: 15 residues. V shed 2 bases and J shed 1 base, with 9 bases lying between them.

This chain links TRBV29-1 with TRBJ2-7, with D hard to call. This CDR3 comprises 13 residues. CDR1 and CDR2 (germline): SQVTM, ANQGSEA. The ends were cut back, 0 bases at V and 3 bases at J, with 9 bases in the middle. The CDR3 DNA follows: TGCAGCGTTGAAGATCTTGGCGGCTACGAGCAGTACTTC. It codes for CSVEDLGGYEQYF.

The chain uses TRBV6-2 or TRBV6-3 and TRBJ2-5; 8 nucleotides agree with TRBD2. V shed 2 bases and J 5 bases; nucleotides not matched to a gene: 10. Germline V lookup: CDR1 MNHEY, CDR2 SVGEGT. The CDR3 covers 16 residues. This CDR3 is CASSYPTSGGGETQYF. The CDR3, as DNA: TGTGCCAGCAGTTACCCTACTAGCGGTGGGGGGGAGACCCAGTACTTC.

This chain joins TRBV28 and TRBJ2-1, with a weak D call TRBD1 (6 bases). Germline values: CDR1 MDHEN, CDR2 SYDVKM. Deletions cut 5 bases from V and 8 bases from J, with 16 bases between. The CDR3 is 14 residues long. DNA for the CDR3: TGTGCCAGCAGTGATCAGGGGATGGGGGATGAGCAGTTCTTC. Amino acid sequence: CASSDQGMGDEQFF. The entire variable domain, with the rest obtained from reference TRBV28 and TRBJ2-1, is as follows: DVKVTQSSRYLVKRTGEKVFLECVQDMDHENMFWYRQDPGLGLRLIYFSYDVKMKEKGDIPEGYSVSREKKERFSLILESASTNQTSMYLCASSDQGMGDEQFFGPGTRLTVL.

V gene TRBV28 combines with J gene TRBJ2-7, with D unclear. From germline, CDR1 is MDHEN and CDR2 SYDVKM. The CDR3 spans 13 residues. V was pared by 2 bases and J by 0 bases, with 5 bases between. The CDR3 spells CASSLQISYEQYF. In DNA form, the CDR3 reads TGTGCCAGCAGTTTACAGATCTCCTACGAGCAGTACTTC.

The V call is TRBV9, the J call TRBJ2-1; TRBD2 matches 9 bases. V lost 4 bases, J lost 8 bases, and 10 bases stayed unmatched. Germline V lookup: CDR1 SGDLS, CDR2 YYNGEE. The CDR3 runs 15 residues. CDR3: CASSLHLAGFDEQFF. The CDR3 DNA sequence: TGTGCCAGCAGCCTCCATCTAGCGGGATTTGATGAGCAGTTCTTC.

The CDR3 here is CASSYSGQFVGELFF. The CDR3 region has the DNA TGTGCCAGCAGCTACTCAGGACAGTTTGTTGGGGAACTGTTTTTT. This rearrangement joins TRBV5-8 to TRBJ1-4; tentative D call: TRBD1 (6 bases). The germline gives CDR1 SGHTS, CDR2 YDEGEE. The ends were cut back, 3 bases at V and 12 bases at J, with 21 bases in the middle. This CDR3 is 15 amino acids long.

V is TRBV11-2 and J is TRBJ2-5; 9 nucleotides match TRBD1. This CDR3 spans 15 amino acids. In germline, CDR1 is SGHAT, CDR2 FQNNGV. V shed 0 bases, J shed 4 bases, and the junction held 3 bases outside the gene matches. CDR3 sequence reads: CASSLEGQGRETQYF. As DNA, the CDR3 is TGTGCCAGCAGCTTAGAAGGACAGGGGAGAGAGACCCAGTACTTC.

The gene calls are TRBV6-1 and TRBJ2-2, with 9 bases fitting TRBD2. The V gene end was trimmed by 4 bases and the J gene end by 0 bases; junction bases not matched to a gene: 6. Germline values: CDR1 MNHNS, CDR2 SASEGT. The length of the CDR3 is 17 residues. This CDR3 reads CASSGKLAGANTGELFF. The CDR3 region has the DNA TGTGCCAGCAGTGGGAAACTAGCGGGCGCGAACACCGGGGAGCTGTTTTTT.

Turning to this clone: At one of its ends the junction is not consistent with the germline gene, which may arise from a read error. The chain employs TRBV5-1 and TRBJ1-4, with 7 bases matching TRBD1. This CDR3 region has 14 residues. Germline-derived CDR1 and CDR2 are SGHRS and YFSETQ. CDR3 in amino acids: CASSLDRSNEKLFF. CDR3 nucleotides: TGCGCCAGCAGTTTGGACAGGAGTAATGAAAAACTGTTTTTT.

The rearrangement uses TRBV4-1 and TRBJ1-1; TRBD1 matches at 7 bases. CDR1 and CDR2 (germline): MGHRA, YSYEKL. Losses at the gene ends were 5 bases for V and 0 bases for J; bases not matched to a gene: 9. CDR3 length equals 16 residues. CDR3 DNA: TGCGCCAGCAGCGCCCCGGGACAGAAGATGAACACTGAAGCTTTCTTT. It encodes CASSAPGQKMNTEAFF.

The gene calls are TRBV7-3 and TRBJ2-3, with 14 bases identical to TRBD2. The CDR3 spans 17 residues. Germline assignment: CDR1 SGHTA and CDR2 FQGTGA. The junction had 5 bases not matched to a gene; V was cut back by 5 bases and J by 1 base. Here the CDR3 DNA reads TGTGCCAGCAGCCAGGGACTAGCGGGAGAAGGCACAGATACGCAGTATTTT. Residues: CASSQGLAGEGTDTQYF.

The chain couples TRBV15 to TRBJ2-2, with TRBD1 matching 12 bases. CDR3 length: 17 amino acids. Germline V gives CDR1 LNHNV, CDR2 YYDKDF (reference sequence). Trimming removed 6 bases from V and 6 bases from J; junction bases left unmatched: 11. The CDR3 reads CATSPGQGAQYAGELFF. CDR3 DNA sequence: TGTGCCACCAGTCCGGGACAGGGGGCGCAGTACGCCGGGGAGCTGTTTTTT.

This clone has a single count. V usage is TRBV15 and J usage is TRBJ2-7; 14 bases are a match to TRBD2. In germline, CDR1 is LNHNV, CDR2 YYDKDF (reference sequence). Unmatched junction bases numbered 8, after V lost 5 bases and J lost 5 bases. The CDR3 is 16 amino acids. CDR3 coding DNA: TGTGCCACCAGCCATGCGACTAGCGGGAGGGCCCACGAGCAGTACTTC. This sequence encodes CATSHATSGRAHEQYF.

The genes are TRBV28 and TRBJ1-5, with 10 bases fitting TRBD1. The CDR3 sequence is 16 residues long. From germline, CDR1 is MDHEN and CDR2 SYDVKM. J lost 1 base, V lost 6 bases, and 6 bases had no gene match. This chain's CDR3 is CASRLGTGASNQPQHF. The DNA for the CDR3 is TGTGCCAGCAGACTTGGGACAGGGGCGAGCAATCAGCCCCAGCATTTT.

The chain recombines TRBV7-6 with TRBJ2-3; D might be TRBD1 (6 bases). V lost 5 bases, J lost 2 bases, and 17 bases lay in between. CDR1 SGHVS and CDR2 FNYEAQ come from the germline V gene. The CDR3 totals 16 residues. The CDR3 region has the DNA TGTGCCAGCAGCATCGGGACACCGGCTTCCACAGATACGCAGTATTTT. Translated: CASSIGTPASTDTQYF.

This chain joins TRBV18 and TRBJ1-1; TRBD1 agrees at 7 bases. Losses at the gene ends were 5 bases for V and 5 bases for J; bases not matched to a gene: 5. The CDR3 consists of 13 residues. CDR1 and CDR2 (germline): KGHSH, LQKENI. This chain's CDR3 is CASSSNRGTEAFF. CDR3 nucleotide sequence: TGTGCCAGCTCAAGTAACAGGGGTACTGAAGCTTTCTTT.

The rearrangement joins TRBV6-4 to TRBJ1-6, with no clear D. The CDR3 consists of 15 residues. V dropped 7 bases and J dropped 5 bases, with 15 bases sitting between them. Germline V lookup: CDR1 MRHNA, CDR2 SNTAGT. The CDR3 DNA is TGTGCCAGCAAGCTTGACACAAATAATAATTCACCCCTCCACTTT. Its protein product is CASKLDTNNNSPLHF.

CDR3 in DNA: TGTGCCAGCAGTTTCTGGCAGGGGGCTGGGGAGCTGTTTTTT. It translates to CASSFWQGAGELFF. The chain uses TRBV27 and TRBJ2-2; TRBD1 matches at 8 bases. V dropped 3 bases and J dropped 8; count of bases not matched to a gene: 5. In germline, CDR1 is MNHEY, CDR2 SMNVEV (reference sequence). The CDR3 is made up of 14 amino acids.

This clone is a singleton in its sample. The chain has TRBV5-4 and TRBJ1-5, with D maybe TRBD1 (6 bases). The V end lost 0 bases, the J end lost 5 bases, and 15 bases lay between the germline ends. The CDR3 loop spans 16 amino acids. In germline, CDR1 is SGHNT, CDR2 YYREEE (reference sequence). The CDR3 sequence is CASSLGGLRGDQPQHF. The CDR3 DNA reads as TGTGCCAGCAGCTTGGGTGGTCTCAGGGGAGATCAGCCCCAGCATTTT.